Following are 10 T cell receptor beta chains from one sample sequenced in a study of blood T cell repertoires in COVID-19 (dated by TCRdb to 2020 to 2021). To prepare the library, the immunoSEQ multiplex PCR assay was applied. In TCRdb, the immuneACCESS table is reduced to in-frame sequences with V and J assigned. These tables do not hold every clone; where another copy was compared, an unresolved V gene accounts for under half, and the others remain unexplained. Present in this sample are about 81,000 clones, approximately 80% of which were seen just once. The top ten clones comprise about an eighth of the sample. The sequenced sample was peripheral blood. The source of these receptors is a human donor in a cohort sampled during active COVID-19.

This clone came up once. The V and J genes are TRBV19 and TRBJ1-3; D is uncertain. Trimming pared 7 bases from V and 8 bases from J, leaving 21 bases between. Germline V gene lookup returns CDR1 LNHDA and CDR2 SQIVND (reference sequence). This CDR3 is built from 15 residues. The DNA of the CDR3 is TGTGCCAGTATCGCCCGGGAGGCCCGCGGGGACACCATATATTTT. It is translated as CASIAREARGDTIYF.

This clone was counted a single time. CDR3 region: CASRTETVGQLRKIYGYTF. The DNA for the CDR3 is TGTGCCAGCAGGACCGAGACCGTAGGACAGCTAAGAAAAATCTATGGCTACACCTTC. V gene TRBV7-9 combines with J gene TRBJ1-2; D is perhaps TRBD1 (6 bases). V gave up 6 bases and J gave up 4 bases, with 30 bases separating them. The CDR3 is 19 residues long. Germline assignment: CDR1 SEHNR and CDR2 FQNEAQ (reference sequence).

The chain couples TRBV9 to TRBJ1-6; TRBD1 matches 7 bases. The length of the CDR3 is 16 residues. Germline V gene lookup returns CDR1 SGDLS and CDR2 YYNGEE. V trimming: 1 base; J trimming: 5 bases; junction bases outside the gene matches: 6. The CDR3 here is CASSVRSTGDNSPLHF. The CDR3 DNA follows: TGTGCCAGCAGCGTAAGATCCACAGGGGATAATTCACCCCTCCACTTT.

The V and J genes are TRBV6-2 or TRBV6-3 and TRBJ2-1; a possible D gene is TRBD1 (5 bases). V lost 5 bases and J 7 bases, leaving 18 bases between the germline ends. Per germline, CDR1 MNHEY and CDR2 SVGEGT. The CDR3 loop spans 15 amino acids. This CDR3 is CASSSISGAINEQFF. The CDR3 nucleotides read TGTGCCAGCAGTAGCATCAGTGGGGCGATTAATGAGCAGTTCTTC.

CDR3 protein: CASSFKSGTGYNEQFF. Written as DNA, the CDR3 is TGTGCCAGCAGCTTTAAGAGTGGAACAGGATACAATGAGCAGTTCTTC. V and J are TRBV3-1 (or the pseudogene TRBV3-2) and TRBJ2-1; the D gene is possibly TRBD1 (5 bases). Trimming pared 5 bases from V and 4 bases from J, leaving 18 bases between. This CDR3 contains 16 residues. Germline V gene lookup returns CDR1 LGHDT and CDR2 YNNKEL (reference sequence).

This chain joins TRBV10-3 and TRBJ1-4, with 10 bases identical to TRBD1. This CDR3 has 13 residues. The trim removed 10 bases at V and 6 bases at J, leaving 5 bases unmatched. Per germline, CDR1 ENHRY and CDR2 SYGVKD. CDR3 in amino acids: CATRGTGDEKLFF. CDR3 DNA sequence: TGTGCCACCCGAGGGACAGGGGATGAAAAACTGTTTTTT.

The sample holds one count of this clone. The chain combines TRBV20-1 with TRBJ1-5; D gene uncertain. The CDR3 spans 13 residues. Deletions cut 3 bases from V and 3 bases from J, with 9 bases between. The germline V gene has CDR1 DFQATT and CDR2 SNEGSKA (reference sequence). The CDR3 is CSASPRYNQPQHF. DNA of the CDR3: TGCAGTGCTAGTCCCAGGTACAATCAGCCCCAGCATTTT.

The chain joins TRBV3-1 (or the pseudogene TRBV3-2) to TRBJ2-7, with 14 bases lining up with TRBD2. Trimming removed 4 bases from V and 6 bases from J; junction bases left unmatched: 8. The CDR3 loop spans 16 amino acids. Looked up from germline, CDR1 is LGHDT and CDR2 is YNNKEL (reference sequence). The CDR3 nucleotides read TGTGCCAGCAGCCCCCGGACTAGCGGGGGGATAGCCGAGCAGTACTTC. This encodes CASSPRTSGGIAEQYF.

The chain employs TRBV7-2 and TRBJ1-2, with TRBD1 matching over 8 bases. Germline V gives CDR1 SGHTA, CDR2 FQGNSA. CDR3 length: 16 residues. The junction had 10 bases not matched to a gene; V was cut back by 0 bases and J by 7 bases. CDR3 nucleotides: TGTGCCAGCAGCTTAGCCCAGAGGCAGGGGGCGGGTGGCTACACCTTC. Its protein is CASSLAQRQGAGGYTF.

This rearrangement joins TRBV5-4 to TRBJ2-5; tentatively, D is TRBD2 (6 bases). The CDR3 extends over 15 amino acids. CDR1 SGHNT and CDR2 YYREEE come from the germline V gene (reference sequence). Trimming removed 4 bases at V and 0 bases at J, with 13 bases between. The CDR3 DNA reads as TGTGCCAGCAGCACACGGGACTCCTACCAAGAGACCCAGTACTTC. Translating it yields CASSTRDSYQETQYF. The full variable domain, with the rest looked up from reference TRBV5-4 and TRBJ2-5, is ETGVTQSPTHLIKTRGQQVTLRCSSQSGHNTVSWYQQALGQGPQFIFQYYREEENGRGNFPPRFSGLQFPNYSSELNVNALELDDSALYLCASSTRDSYQETQYFGPGTRLLVL.